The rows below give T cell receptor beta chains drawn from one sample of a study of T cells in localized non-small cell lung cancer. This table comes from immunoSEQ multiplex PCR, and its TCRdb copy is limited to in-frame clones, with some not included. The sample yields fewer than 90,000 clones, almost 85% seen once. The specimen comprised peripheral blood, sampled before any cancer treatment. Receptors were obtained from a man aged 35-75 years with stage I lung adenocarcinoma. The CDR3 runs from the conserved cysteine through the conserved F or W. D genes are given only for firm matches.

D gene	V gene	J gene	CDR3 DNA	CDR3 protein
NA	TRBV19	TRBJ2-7	TGTGCCAGTGCCGGCGCCTACGAGCAGTACTTC	CASAGAYEQYF
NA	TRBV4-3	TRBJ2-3	TGCGCCAGCAGCCTCGGCATGTGGACAGTGAAGGGAGATACGCAGTATTTT	CASSLGMWTVKGDTQYF
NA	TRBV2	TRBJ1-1	TGTGCCAGCAGTCCAGGGTCGAGGGACACTGAAGCTTTCTTT	CASSPGSRDTEAFF
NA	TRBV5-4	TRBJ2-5	TGTGCCAGCAGCTCCCGACACAGGTACCAAGAGACCCAGTACTTC	CASSSRHRYQETQYF
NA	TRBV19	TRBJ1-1	TGTGCCAGTAGTATTGAAGGCCGAGAAGCTTTCTTT	CASSIEGREAFF
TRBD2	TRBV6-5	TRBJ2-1	TGTGCCAGCAGCCGGACTAGCGGCTTTTACAATGAGCAGTTCTTC	CASSRTSGFYNEQFF
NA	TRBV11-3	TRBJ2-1	TGTGCCAGCAGCCGAGGGGGGAGCGGGTTGCAGTTCTTC	CASSRGGSGLQFF
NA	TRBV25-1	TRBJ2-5	TGTGCCAGCAGTGGGGGGTCGCGTTGGGAGACCCAGTACTTC	CASSGGSRWETQYF
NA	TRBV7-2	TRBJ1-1	TGTGCCAGCAGCTCCAATAGTGAAGCTTTCTTT	CASSSNSEAFF
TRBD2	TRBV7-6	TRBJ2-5	TGTGCCAGCAGCTCACCGAGCCCACTAGCGGGAGGACAAGAGACCCAGTACTTC	CASSSPSPLAGGQETQYF
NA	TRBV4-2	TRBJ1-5	TGTGCCAGCAGCCAAGAGTCAGGGCCTAATCAGCCCCAGCATTTT	CASSQESGPNQPQHF
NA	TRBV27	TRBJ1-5	TGTGCCAGCAGTTTGGGGGCAGGGACATATCAGCCCCAGCATTTT	CASSLGAGTYQPQHF